The 7 T cell receptor beta chains reported below all come from one sample, sequenced in a study of blood T cell repertoires in COVID-19. Repertoires were generated with immunoSEQ multiplex PCR, while TCRdb's copy carries only in-frame clones and drops some. The sample has about 72,000 clones, about 81% seen once. The material sequenced was peripheral blood. All receptors come from a human donor in a cohort sampled during active COVID-19.

The J gene is TRBJ1-2, the V gene TRBV30, with no clear D. V gave up 0 bases and J gave up 8 bases, with 7 bases separating them. There are 11 residues in the CDR3. Per germline, CDR1 GTSNPN and CDR2 SVGIG (reference sequence). The CDR3, as DNA: TGTGCCTGGAGTGTTTTGGAGGGCTACACCTTC. It translates to CAWSVLEGYTF. The complete variable domain, with remaining parts taken from reference TRBV30 and TRBJ1-2, reads SQTIHQWPATLVQPVGSPLSLECTVEGTSNPNLYWYRQAAGRGLQLLFYSVGIGQISSEVPQNLSASRPQDRQFILSSKKLLLSDSGFYLCAWSVLEGYTFGSGTRLTVV.

This clone was detected only once. The chain couples TRBV3-1 (or the pseudogene TRBV3-2) to TRBJ2-2; the match to TRBD2 covers 10 bases. The length of the CDR3 is 16 residues. J was trimmed by 1 base and V by 3 bases; bases with no gene match: 2. Germline CDR1 LGHDT, CDR2 YNNKEL (reference sequence). The CDR3 bases are TGTGCCAGCAGCCAGCTAGCGGGGGTGAACACCGGGGAGCTGTTTTTT. This sequence encodes CASSQLAGVNTGELFF.

The chain recombines TRBV30 with TRBJ1-6; D unclear. The V gene's germline CDR1 is GTSNPN and CDR2 SVGIG (reference sequence). Trimming shortened V by 0 bases and J by 10 bases, and 13 bases separated the two germline ends. CDR3 length: 14 residues. The CDR3 DNA follows: TGTGCCTGGAGTGTAGTCCAGCGTTACTCACCCCTCCACTTT. Amino acids: CAWSVVQRYSPLHF.

The chain uses TRBV6-6 and TRBJ2-7; 8 nucleotides match TRBD2. CDR1 is MNHNY and CDR2 is SVGAGI in the germline V gene (reference sequence). The CDR3 spans 15 residues. The trim removed 2 bases at V and 0 bases at J, leaving 3 bases unmatched. CDR3 residues: CASSYTGTSSYEQYF. CDR3 coding DNA: TGTGCCAGCAGTTACACCGGGACTAGCTCCTACGAGCAGTACTTC.

This chain connects TRBV18 to TRBJ2-6; 9 bases align to TRBD1. Germline-derived CDR1 and CDR2 are KGHSH and LQKENI. The CDR3 consists of 18 residues. V lost 4 bases, J lost 2 bases, and 9 bases stayed unmatched. This CDR3 is CASSHSGTGMTGANVLTF. CDR3 sequence (DNA): TGTGCCAGCTCACATTCCGGGACAGGGATGACTGGGGCCAACGTCCTGACTTTC.

The chain couples TRBV2 to TRBJ2-5; weak D call: TRBD1 (5 bases). V was cut by 6 bases and J by 2 bases, with 10 bases left in between. CDR1 and CDR2 from the germline V gene are SNHLY and FYNNEI. The CDR3 sequence is 13 residues long. The CDR3: CASRVDRQETQYF. The CDR3 coding sequence is TGTGCCAGCAGGGTAGACAGACAAGAGACCCAGTACTTC. Using reference TRBV2 and TRBJ2-5 for the parts outside the CDR3, the full variable domain is EPEVTQTPSHQVTQMGQEVILRCVPISNHLYFYWYRQILGQKVEFLVSFYNNEISEKSEIFDDQFSVERPDGSNFTLKIRSTKLEDSAMYFCASRVDRQETQYFGPGTRLLVL.

The genes are TRBV6-1 and TRBJ1-5; D may be TRBD1 (6 bases). Germline values: CDR1 MNHNS, CDR2 SASEGT. V lost 3 bases to trimming and J lost 3 bases, with 12 bases between them. CDR3 size: 15 residues. The CDR3 protein is CASSERTDYNQPQHF. The DNA for the CDR3 is TGTGCCAGCAGTGAGAGGACAGATTACAATCAGCCCCAGCATTTT.